The clone carrying this T cell receptor (beta chain) was counted a few times. Antigen unknown. ViraFEST expansion of antigen-specific CD4+ T cells with viral peptide pools preceded sequencing. It was after around 10 days of culture that CD4+ T cells were isolated. The healthy vaccine recipients, who had no prior SARS-CoV-2 infection, showed negative nucleocapsid antibodies. The entry originates in a study of vaccination effects on CD4 cells after COVID-19. Clones were read by immunoSEQ multiplex PCR, and TCRdb kept only the in-frame ones, dropping some. The sample includes tens of thousands of clones, roughly 79% of them seen just once. Trimming removed 3 bases at V and 1 base at J, with 6 bases between. This CDR3 contains 13 residues. Germline V lookup: CDR1 WNHNN, CDR2 SYGVQD (reference sequence).

This TCR came from a human donor who received a COVID-19 vaccine. V is TRBV10-1 and J is TRBJ1-1; no clear D. The starting material was CD4+ T cells from PBMCs cultured with HCoV-NL63 spike peptides, obtained before COVID-19 vaccination. The CDR3 reads CASSENRNTEAFF. DNA of the CDR3: TGCGCCAGCAGTGAAAACAGGAACACTGAAGCTTTCTTT.